Sequencing of this T cell receptor beta chain was carried out in a study of T cell responses to AZD1222 COVID-19 vaccine. The CDR3 runs to 14 residues. The germline V gene encodes CDR1 SGHRS and CDR2 YFSETQ. V dropped 7 bases and J dropped 0 bases, with 13 bases sitting between them. TCRdb's table, derived via immunoSEQ multiplex PCR, lists solely in-frame clones and lacks some. The sample includes about 160,000 clones, roughly 90% seen only once; the top ten take 4.3%. The receptor comes from an adult who received the AZD1222 COVID-19 vaccine. The specimen comprised peripheral blood, sampled 28 days after the second AZD1222 dose. J is TRBJ1-1 and V is TRBV5-1; unclear D gene. CDR3: CASGRTGMNTEAFF. The DNA for the CDR3 is TGCGCCAGCGGAAGGACGGGGATGAACACTGAAGCTTTCTTT. Variable domain in full (rest from reference TRBV5-1 and TRBJ1-1): KAGVTQTPRYLIKTRGQQVTLSCSPISGHRSVSWYQQTPGQGLQFLFEYFSETQRNKGNFPGRFSGRQFSNSRSEMNVSTLELGDSALYLCASGRTGMNTEAFFGQGTRLTVV.